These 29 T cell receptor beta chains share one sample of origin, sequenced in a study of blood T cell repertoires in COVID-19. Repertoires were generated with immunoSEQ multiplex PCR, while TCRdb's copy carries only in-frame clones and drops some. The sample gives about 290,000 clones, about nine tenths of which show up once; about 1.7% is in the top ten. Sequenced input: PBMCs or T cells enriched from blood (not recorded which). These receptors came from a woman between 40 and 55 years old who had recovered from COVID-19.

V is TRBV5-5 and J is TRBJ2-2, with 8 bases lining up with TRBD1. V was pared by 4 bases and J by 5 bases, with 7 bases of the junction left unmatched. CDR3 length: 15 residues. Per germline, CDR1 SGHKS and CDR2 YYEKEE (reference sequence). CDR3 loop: CASSADRGWTGELFF. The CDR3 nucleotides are TGTGCCAGCAGCGCCGACAGGGGTTGGACCGGGGAGCTGTTTTTT. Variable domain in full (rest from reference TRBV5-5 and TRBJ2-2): DAGVTQSPTHLIKTRGQQVTLRCSPISGHKSVSWYQQVLGQGPQFIFQYYEKEERGRGNFPDRFSARQFPNYSSELNVNALLLGDSALYLCASSADRGWTGELFFGEGSRLTVL.

CDR3 amino acids: CASSIRRGPSYGYTF. The CDR3 DNA reads TGTGCCAGTAGTATCCGCAGGGGGCCGAGCTATGGCTACACCTTC. The chain is built from TRBV19 and TRBJ1-2; 8 bases align to TRBD1. V lost 3 bases, J lost 4 bases, and 7 bases stayed unmatched. CDR1 is LNHDA and CDR2 is SQIVND in the germline V gene (reference sequence). The CDR3 runs to 15 residues. Based on the CDR3 plus reference TRBV19 and TRBJ1-2, the full variable domain is DGGITQSPKYLFRKEGQNVTLSCEQNLNHDAMYWYRQDPGQGLRLIYYSQIVNDFQKGDIAEGYSVSREKKESFPLTVTSAQKNPTAFYLCASSIRRGPSYGYTFGSGTRLTVV.

The CDR3: CASSDESGAEKPTDTQYF. CDR3 sequence (DNA): TGTGCCAGCAGTGATGAAAGCGGGGCCGAAAAACCCACAGATACGCAGTATTTT. The gene calls are TRBV25-1 and TRBJ2-3; TRBD2 agrees at 7 bases. The CDR3 has 18 amino acids. Germline V gene lookup returns CDR1 MGHDK and CDR2 SYGVNS. With V trimmed by 3 bases and J by 2 bases, 14 bases remained unmatched.

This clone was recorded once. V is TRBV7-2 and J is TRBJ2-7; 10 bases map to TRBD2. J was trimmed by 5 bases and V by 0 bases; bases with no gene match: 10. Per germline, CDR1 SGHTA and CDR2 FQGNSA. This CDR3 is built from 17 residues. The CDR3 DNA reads TGTGCCAGCAGCTTAGCGGCGGGAAGCGGGAGGGCCCACGAGCAGTACTTC. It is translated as CASSLAAGSGRAHEQYF.

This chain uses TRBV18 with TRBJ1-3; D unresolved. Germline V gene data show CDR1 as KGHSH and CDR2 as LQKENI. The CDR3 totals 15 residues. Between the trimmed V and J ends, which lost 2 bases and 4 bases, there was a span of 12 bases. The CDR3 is CASSPSGGLGNTIYF. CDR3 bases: TGTGCCAGCTCACCATCCGGAGGGCTAGGAAACACCATATATTTT.

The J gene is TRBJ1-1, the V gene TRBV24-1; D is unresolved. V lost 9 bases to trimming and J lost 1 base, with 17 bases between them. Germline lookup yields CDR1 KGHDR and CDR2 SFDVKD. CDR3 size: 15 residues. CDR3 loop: CATGRLVGGNTEAFF. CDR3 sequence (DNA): TGTGCCACCGGTAGATTGGTAGGAGGGAACACTGAAGCTTTCTTT.

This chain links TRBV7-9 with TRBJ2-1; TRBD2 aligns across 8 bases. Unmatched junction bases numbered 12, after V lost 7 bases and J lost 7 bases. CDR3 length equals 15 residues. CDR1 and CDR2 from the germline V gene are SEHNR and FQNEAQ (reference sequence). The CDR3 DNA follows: TGTGCCAGCATGCGAGGGACTAGTCCTTTGAATGAGCAGTTCTTC. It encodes CASMRGTSPLNEQFF.

The CDR3 is CASSQPTGGVFYGYTF. The CDR3 bases are TGCGCCAGCAGCCAACCTACAGGGGGAGTGTTCTATGGCTACACCTTC. V usage is TRBV4-1 and J usage is TRBJ1-2; 8 positions match TRBD1. The V and J ends lost 2 bases and 4 bases, in that order; junction bases with no gene match: 9. Germline values: CDR1 MGHRA, CDR2 YSYEKL. The CDR3 spans 16 residues.

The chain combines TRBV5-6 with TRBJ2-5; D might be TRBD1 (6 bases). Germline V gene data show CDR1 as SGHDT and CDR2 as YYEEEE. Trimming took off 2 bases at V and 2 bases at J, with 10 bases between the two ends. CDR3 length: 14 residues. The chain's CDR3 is CASSLFDRQETQYF. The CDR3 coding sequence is TGTGCCAGCAGCTTATTTGACAGGCAAGAGACCCAGTACTTC.

DNA for the CDR3: TGTGCCAGTAGGTCCCCGGGAGTGAATCAGCCCCAGCATTTT. Its protein product is CASRSPGVNQPQHF. The rearrangement joins TRBV19 to TRBJ1-5; D gene unclear. The germline V gene has CDR1 LNHDA and CDR2 SQIVND (reference sequence). The CDR3 extends over 14 amino acids. Trimming shortened V by 6 bases and J by 4 bases, and 13 bases separated the two germline ends.

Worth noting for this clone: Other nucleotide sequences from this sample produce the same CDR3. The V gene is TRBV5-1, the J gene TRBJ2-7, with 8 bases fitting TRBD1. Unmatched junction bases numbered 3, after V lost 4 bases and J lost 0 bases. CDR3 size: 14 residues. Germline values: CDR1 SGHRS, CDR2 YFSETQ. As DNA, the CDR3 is TGCGCCAGCAGCGGGACAGGAAGCTCCTACGAGCAGTACTTC. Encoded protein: CASSGTGSSYEQYF. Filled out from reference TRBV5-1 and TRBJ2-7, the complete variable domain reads KAGVTQTPRYLIKTRGQQVTLSCSPISGHRSVSWYQQTPGQGLQFLFEYFSETQRNKGNFPGRFSGRQFSNSRSEMNVSTLELGDSALYLCASSGTGSSYEQYFGPGTRLTVT.

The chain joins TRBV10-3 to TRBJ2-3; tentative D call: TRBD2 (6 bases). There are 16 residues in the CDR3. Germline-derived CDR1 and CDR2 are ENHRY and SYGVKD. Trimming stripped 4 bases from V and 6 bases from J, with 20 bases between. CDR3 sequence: CAISGSETRTGDTQYF. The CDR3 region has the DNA TGTGCCATCAGTGGGTCCGAGACTAGGACCGGGGATACGCAGTATTTT.

CDR3 protein: CASSPQGAGRNQPQHF. The CDR3 nucleotides are TGTGCCAGTAGTCCGCAGGGGGCTGGACGCAATCAGCCCCAGCATTTT. The chain couples TRBV19 to TRBJ1-5; 8 bases match TRBD1. After removal of 5 bases from V and 2 bases from J, the junction contained 8 bases not matched to a gene. The CDR3 has 16 residues. The germline V gene has CDR1 LNHDA and CDR2 SQIVND (reference sequence).

DNA for the CDR3: TGCGCCAGCAGCCAAGATAGGACAGGGGTCCTCGGCTACACCTTC. This codes for CASSQDRTGVLGYTF. The V and J genes are TRBV4-3 and TRBJ1-2, with TRBD1 matching over 9 bases. The V gene's germline CDR1 is LGHNA and CDR2 YSLEER. Losses at the gene ends were 0 bases for V and 8 bases for J; bases not matched to a gene: 7. This CDR3 has 15 amino acids.

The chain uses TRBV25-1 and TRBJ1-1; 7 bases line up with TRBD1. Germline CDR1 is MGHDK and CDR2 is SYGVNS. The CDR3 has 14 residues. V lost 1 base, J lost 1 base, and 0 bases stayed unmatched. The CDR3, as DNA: TGTGCCAGCAGTGAATCAGGGGGGAACACTGAAGCTTTCTTT. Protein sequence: CASSESGGNTEAFF.

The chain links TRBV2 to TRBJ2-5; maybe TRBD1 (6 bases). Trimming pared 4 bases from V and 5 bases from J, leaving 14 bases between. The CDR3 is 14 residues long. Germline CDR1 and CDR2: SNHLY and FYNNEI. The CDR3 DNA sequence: TGTGCCAGCAGTGCCCAGGGGCCGGGGGAGACCCAGTACTTC. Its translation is CASSAQGPGETQYF. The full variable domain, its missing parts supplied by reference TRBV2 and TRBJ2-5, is EPEVTQTPSHQVTQMGQEVILRCVPISNHLYFYWYRQILGQKVEFLVSFYNNEISEKSEIFDDQFSVERPDGSNFTLKIRSTKLEDSAMYFCASSAQGPGETQYFGPGTRLLVL.

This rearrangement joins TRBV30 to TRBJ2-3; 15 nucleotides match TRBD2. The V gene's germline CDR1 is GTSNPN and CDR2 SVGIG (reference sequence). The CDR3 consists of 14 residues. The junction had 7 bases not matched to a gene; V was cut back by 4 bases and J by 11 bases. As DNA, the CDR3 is TGTGCCTGGAAGGTGGGACTAGCGGGAGGTGGGCAGTATTTT. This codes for CAWKVGLAGGGQYF. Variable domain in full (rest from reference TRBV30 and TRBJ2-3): SQTIHQWPATLVQPVGSPLSLECTVEGTSNPNLYWYRQAAGRGLQLLFYSVGIGQISSEVPQNLSASRPQDRQFILSSKKLLLSDSGFYLCAWKVGLAGGGQYFGPGTRLTVL.

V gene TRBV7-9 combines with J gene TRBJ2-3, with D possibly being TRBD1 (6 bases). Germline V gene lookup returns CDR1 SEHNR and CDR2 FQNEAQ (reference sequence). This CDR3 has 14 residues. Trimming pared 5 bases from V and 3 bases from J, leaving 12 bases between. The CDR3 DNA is TGTGCCAGCAGCCCCCGGACAGATACAGATACGCAGTATTTT. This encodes CASSPRTDTDTQYF.

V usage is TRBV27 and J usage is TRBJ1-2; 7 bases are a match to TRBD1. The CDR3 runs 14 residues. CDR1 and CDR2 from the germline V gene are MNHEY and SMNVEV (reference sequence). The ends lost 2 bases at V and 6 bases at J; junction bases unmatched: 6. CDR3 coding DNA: TGTGCCAGCAGTTTAAGCGACAGGGACGATGGCTACACCTTC. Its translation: CASSLSDRDDGYTF.

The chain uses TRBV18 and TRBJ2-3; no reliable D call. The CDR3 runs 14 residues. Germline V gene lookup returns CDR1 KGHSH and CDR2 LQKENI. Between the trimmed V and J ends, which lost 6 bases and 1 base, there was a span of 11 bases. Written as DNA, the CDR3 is TGTGCCAGCTCCCTAGGTTCGGGCACAGATACGCAGTATTTT. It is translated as CASSLGSGTDTQYF.

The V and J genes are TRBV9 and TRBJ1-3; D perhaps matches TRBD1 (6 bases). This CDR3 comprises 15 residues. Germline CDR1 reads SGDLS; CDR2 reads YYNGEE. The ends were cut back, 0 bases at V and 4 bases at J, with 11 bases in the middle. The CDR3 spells CASSVEAGAGNTIYF. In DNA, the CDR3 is TGTGCCAGCAGCGTAGAGGCAGGGGCAGGAAACACCATATATTTT.

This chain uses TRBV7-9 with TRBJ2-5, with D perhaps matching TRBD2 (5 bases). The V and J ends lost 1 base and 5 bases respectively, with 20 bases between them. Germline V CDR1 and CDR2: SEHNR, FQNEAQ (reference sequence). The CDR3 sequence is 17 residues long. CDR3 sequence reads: CASSLGGEGGQFETQYF. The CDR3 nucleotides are TGTGCCAGCAGCTTAGGAGGAGAGGGTGGTCAATTCGAGACCCAGTACTTC.

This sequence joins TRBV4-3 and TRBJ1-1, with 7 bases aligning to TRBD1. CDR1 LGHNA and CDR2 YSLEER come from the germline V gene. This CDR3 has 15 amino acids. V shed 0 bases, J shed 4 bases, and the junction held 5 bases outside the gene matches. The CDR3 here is CASSQEVTGSTEAFF. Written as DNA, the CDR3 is TGCGCCAGCAGCCAAGAAGTGACAGGGTCCACTGAAGCTTTCTTT.

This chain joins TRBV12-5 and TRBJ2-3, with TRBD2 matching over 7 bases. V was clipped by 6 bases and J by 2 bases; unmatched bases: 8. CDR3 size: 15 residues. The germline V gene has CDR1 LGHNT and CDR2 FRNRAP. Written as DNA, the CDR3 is TGTGCTAGTGGGACTGGGACTACGAACACAGATACGCAGTATTTT. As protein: CASGTGTTNTDTQYF.

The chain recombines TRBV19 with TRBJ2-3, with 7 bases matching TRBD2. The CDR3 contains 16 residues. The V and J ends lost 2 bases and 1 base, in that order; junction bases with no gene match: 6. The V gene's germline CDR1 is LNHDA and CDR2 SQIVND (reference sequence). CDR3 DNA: TGTGCCAGTAGTATAAGGTCTAGCGGAGGCACAGATACGCAGTATTTT. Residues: CASSIRSSGGTDTQYF.

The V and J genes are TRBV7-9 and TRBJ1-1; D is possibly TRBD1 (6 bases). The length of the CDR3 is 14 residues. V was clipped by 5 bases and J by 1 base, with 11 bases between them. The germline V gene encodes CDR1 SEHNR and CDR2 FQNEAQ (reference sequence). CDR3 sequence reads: CASSVDRSNTEAFF. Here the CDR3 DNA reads TGTGCCAGCAGCGTTGACAGGTCGAACACTGAAGCTTTCTTT.

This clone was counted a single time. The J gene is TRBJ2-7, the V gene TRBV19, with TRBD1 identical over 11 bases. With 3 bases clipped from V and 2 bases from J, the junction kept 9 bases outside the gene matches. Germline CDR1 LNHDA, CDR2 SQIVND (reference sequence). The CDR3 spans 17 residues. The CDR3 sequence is CASSMKGQGVTTYEQYF. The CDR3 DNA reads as TGTGCCAGTAGTATGAAGGGACAGGGGGTAACTACCTACGAGCAGTACTTC.

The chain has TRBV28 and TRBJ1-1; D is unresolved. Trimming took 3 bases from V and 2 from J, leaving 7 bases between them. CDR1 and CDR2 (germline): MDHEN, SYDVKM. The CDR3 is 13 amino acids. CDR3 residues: CASSFTRNTEAFF. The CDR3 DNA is TGTGCCAGCAGTTTTACCAGAAACACTGAAGCTTTCTTT.

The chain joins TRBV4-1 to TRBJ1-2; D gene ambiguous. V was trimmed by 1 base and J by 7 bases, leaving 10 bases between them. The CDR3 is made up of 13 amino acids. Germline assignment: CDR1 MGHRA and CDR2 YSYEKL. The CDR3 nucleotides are TGCGCCAGCAGCCAAGCTATACCCACTGGCTACACCTTC. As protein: CASSQAIPTGYTF.